These 16 T cell receptor beta chains were sequenced from one sample in a study of Ad26.COV2.S vaccination and SARS-CoV-2 variants. Here immunoSEQ multiplex PCR was the method, and the copy in TCRdb shows in-frame clones only, minus some. The data show some 340,000 clones, 85% seen once. Documented treatment: around 19 received Ad26.COV2.S at low or high dose, single or two shots; about five received placebo; per-sample allocation not given. Each sample was drawn 63 days after the first injection (of vaccine or placebo). The sample was peripheral blood, taken in a trial of Ad26.COV2.S vaccine versus placebo. These receptors all come from a person aged 18-65 years who received the Ad26.COV2.S COVID-19 vaccine or a placebo.

J is TRBJ2-7 and V is TRBV6-5; perhaps TRBD1 as D (5 bases). The CDR3 has 11 amino acids. Trimming pared 8 bases from V and 3 bases from J, leaving 8 bases between. Per germline, CDR1 MNHEY and CDR2 SVGAGI. The CDR3 spells CASGTGYEQYF. Written as DNA, the CDR3 is TGTGCCAGCGGAACAGGCTACGAGCAGTACTTC.

This chain joins TRBV6-1 and TRBJ2-2; 8 positions agree with TRBD2. The ends lost 3 bases at V and 1 base at J; junction bases unmatched: 13. The CDR3 contains 19 residues. CDR1 is MNHNS and CDR2 is SASEGT in the germline V gene. CDR3 nucleotides: TGTGCCAGCAGTGATGTACATTTTGGACTAGCCAAGAACACCGGGGAGCTGTTTTTT. Residues: CASSDVHFGLAKNTGELFF.

Only a few counts were recorded for this clone. The chain links TRBV21-1 to TRBJ1-1. TRBV21-1 is annotated as a pseudogene. This CDR3 contains 15 residues. The CDR3 DNA sequence: TGTGCCAGCAGCAATAAGGAGAGGCGGGGAGGTGAAGCTTTCTTT. Translated, it gives CASSNKERRGGEAFF.

V and J are TRBV10-3 and TRBJ1-2, with 8 nucleotides matching TRBD1. CDR1 ENHRY and CDR2 SYGVKD come from the germline V gene. The CDR3 totals 14 residues. V lost 7 bases, J lost 0 bases, and 4 bases stayed unmatched. As DNA, the CDR3 is TGTGCCATCACCCGGGACAGGTCTAACTATGGCTACACCTTC. Protein product: CAITRDRSNYGYTF.

The chain uses TRBV6-1 and TRBJ2-1; D uncertain. Deletions cut 2 bases from V and 7 bases from J, with 9 bases between. The CDR3 runs 13 residues. Looked up from germline, CDR1 is MNHNS and CDR2 is SASEGT. The CDR3 reads CASSELVYNEQFF. CDR3 bases: TGTGCCAGCAGTGAACTAGTCTATAATGAGCAGTTCTTC.

This sequence joins TRBV6-6 and TRBJ2-7, with TRBD2 as a possible D gene (7 bases). Deletions cut 6 bases from V and 0 bases from J, with 12 bases between. The CDR3 spans 14 residues. CDR1 is MNHNY, CDR2 SVGAGI, per germline (reference sequence). CDR3 region: CASSIRGASYEQYF. CDR3 coding DNA: TGTGCCAGCAGCATACGGGGGGCCTCCTACGAGCAGTACTTC.

This chain joins TRBV5-1 and TRBJ1-1; no clear D gene. Trimming took off 0 bases at V and 4 bases at J, with 4 bases between the two ends. The CDR3 spans 12 residues. Germline CDR1 and CDR2: SGHRS and YFSETQ. CDR3 nucleotides: TGCGCCAGCAGCTTGGACAGCACTGAAGCTTTCTTT. Protein sequence: CASSLDSTEAFF. The full variable domain, in which reference TRBV5-1 and TRBJ1-1 provide the parts outside the CDR3, is KAGVTQTPRYLIKTRGQQVTLSCSPISGHRSVSWYQQTPGQGLQFLFEYFSETQRNKGNFPGRFSGRQFSNSRSEMNVSTLELGDSALYLCASSLDSTEAFFGQGTRLTVV.

The rearrangement uses TRBV11-2 and TRBJ1-1; D is ambiguous. The CDR3 length is 11 residues. Germline lookup yields CDR1 SGHAT and CDR2 FQNNGV. The germline V and J ends were trimmed by 2 bases and 4 bases, with 2 bases remaining between them. CDR3 nucleotides: TGTGCCAGCAGCTTAATCACTGAAGCTTTCTTT. This gives the protein CASSLITEAFF.

J is TRBJ2-7 and V is TRBV6-1, with D maybe TRBD2 (5 bases). This CDR3 spans 14 amino acids. V dropped 3 bases and J dropped 7 bases, with 16 bases sitting between them. Looked up from germline, CDR1 is MNHNS and CDR2 is SASEGT. The CDR3 sequence: CASSDPDGVREQYF. The DNA for the CDR3 is TGTGCCAGCAGTGACCCGGACGGGGTCCGGGAGCAGTACTTC.

The chain employs TRBV9 and TRBJ1-6; D is unclear. The germline CDR1 and CDR2 sequences are SGDLS and YYNGEE. This CDR3 has 12 amino acids. Trimming shortened V by 1 base and J by 7 bases, and 3 bases separated the two germline ends. This chain's CDR3 is CASSVMNSPLHF. The CDR3 DNA sequence: TGTGCCAGCAGCGTAATGAATTCACCCCTCCACTTT. The complete variable domain, with remaining parts taken from reference TRBV9 and TRBJ1-6, reads DSGVTQTPKHLITATGQRVTLRCSPRSGDLSVYWYQQSLDQGLQFLIQYYNGEERAKGNILERFSAQQFPDLHSELNLSSLELGDSALYFCASSVMNSPLHFGNGTRLTVT.

The chain is built from TRBV9 and TRBJ2-2; D may be TRBD2 (5 bases). Trimming pared 2 bases from V and 7 bases from J, leaving 12 bases between. The CDR3 has 14 amino acids. Germline-derived CDR1 and CDR2 are SGDLS and YYNGEE. Written as DNA, the CDR3 is TGTGCCAGCAGCGTCCGGACTGATAGCGGGGAGCTGTTTTTT. Its protein is CASSVRTDSGELFF.

This chain connects TRBV9 to TRBJ1-2; D perhaps matches TRBD1 (6 bases). V was cut by 2 bases and J by 4 bases, with 15 bases left in between. This CDR3 spans 15 amino acids. From germline, CDR1 is SGDLS and CDR2 YYNGEE. This CDR3 reads CASSVDSPRGYGYTF. CDR3 in DNA: TGTGCCAGCAGCGTGGACAGTCCCCGGGGCTATGGCTACACCTTC.

This clone appeared a single time. The J gene is TRBJ1-1, the V gene TRBV9; D may be TRBD1 (6 bases). Germline CDR1 and CDR2: SGDLS and YYNGEE. The ends were cut back, 0 bases at V and 3 bases at J, with 9 bases in the middle. The CDR3 covers 14 residues. Written as DNA, the CDR3 is TGTGCCAGCAGCGTAGTACAGGGTCACACTGAAGCTTTCTTT. Its protein product is CASSVVQGHTEAFF.

The chain combines TRBV6-2 or TRBV6-3 with TRBJ1-2; D gene ambiguous. The length of the CDR3 is 18 residues. The germline V gene has CDR1 MNHEY and CDR2 SVGEGT. Between the trimmed V and J ends, which lost 2 bases and 4 bases, there was a span of 23 bases. The CDR3 loop reads CASSYPGDVGSTGYGYTF. The CDR3 coding sequence is TGTGCCAGCAGTTACCCCGGAGATGTGGGCTCTACCGGCTATGGCTACACCTTC.

V usage is TRBV2 and J usage is TRBJ1-2; D may be TRBD1 (5 bases). V lost 3 bases, J lost 2 bases, and 10 bases lay in between. There are 14 residues in the CDR3. In germline, CDR1 is SNHLY, CDR2 FYNNEI. CDR3 sequence reads: CASSEDIVNYGYTF. CDR3 sequence (DNA): TGTGCCAGCAGTGAGGACATTGTCAACTATGGCTACACCTTC. Together with reference TRBV2 and TRBJ1-2, the CDR3 gives the full variable domain: EPEVTQTPSHQVTQMGQEVILRCVPISNHLYFYWYRQILGQKVEFLVSFYNNEISEKSEIFDDQFSVERPDGSNFTLKIRSTKLEDSAMYFCASSEDIVNYGYTFGSGTRLTVV.

This rearrangement joins TRBV2 to TRBJ2-7; D unresolved. Trimming stripped 1 base from V and 0 bases from J, with 10 bases between. The CDR3 contains 15 residues. Germline CDR1 SNHLY, CDR2 FYNNEI. CDR3 in amino acids: CASSEVGQFSYEQYF. CDR3 DNA sequence: TGTGCCAGCAGTGAAGTAGGTCAGTTCTCCTACGAGCAGTACTTC.